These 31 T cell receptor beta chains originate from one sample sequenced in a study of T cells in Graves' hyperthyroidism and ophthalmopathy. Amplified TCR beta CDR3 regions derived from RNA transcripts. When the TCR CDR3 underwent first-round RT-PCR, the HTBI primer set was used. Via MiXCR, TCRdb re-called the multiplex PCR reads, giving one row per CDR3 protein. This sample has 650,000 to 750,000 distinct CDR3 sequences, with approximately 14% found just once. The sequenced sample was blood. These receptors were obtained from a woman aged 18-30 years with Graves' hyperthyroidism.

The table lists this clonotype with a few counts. The CDR3: CASSLDGWTGRGDEQFF. DNA of the CDR3: TGTGCCAGCAGCTTAGACGGGTGGACAGGTCGTGGAGATGAGCAGTTCTTC. This chain uses TRBV7-9 with TRBJ2-1, with 7 nucleotides matching TRBD1. With 1 base clipped from V and 8 bases from J, the junction kept 14 bases outside the gene matches. CDR3 length: 17 residues. CDR1 and CDR2 (germline): SEHNR, FQNEAQ (reference sequence).

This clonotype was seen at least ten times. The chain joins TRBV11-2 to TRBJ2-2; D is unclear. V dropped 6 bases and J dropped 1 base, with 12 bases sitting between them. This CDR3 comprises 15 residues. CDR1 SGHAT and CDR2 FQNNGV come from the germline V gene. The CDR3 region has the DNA TGTGCCAGCAGGTCGCTGGCGGAGAACACCGGGGAGCTGTTTTTT. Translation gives CASRSLAENTGELFF. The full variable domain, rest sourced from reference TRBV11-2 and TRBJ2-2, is EAGVAQSPRYKIIEKRQSVAFWCNPISGHATLYWYQQILGQGPKLLIQFQNNGVVDDSQLPKDRFSAERLKGVDSTLKIQPAKLEDSAVYLCASRSLAENTGELFFGEGSRLTVL.

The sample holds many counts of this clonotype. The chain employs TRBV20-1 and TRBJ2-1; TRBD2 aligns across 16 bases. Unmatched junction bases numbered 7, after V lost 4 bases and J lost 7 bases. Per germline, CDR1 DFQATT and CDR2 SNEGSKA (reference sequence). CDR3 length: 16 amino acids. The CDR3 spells CSAKSGTSGRANEQFF. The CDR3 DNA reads TGCAGTGCTAAAAGTGGGACTAGCGGGAGGGCTAATGAGCAGTTCTTC.

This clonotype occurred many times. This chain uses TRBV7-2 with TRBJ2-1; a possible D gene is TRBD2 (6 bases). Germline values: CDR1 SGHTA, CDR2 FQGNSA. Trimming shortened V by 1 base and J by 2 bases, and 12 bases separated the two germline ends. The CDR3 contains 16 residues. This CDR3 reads CASSLGGVGAYNEQFF. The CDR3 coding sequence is TGTGCCAGCAGCTTAGGGGGGGTTGGGGCCTACAATGAGCAGTTCTTC.

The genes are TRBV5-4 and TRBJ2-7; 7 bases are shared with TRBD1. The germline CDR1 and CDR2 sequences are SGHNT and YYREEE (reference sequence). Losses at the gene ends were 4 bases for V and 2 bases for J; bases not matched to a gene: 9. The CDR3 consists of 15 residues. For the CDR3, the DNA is TGTGCCAGCAGCCGTGCCGGGGACAGCGCCTACGAGCAGTACTTC. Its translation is CASSRAGDSAYEQYF.

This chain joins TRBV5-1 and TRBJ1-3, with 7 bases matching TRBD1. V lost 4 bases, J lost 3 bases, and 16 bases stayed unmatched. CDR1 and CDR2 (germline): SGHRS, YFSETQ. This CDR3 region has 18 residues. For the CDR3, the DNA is TGCGCCAGCAGCCCATCAAAGACAGGGCCTAGTGGTGGAAACACCATATATTTT. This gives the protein CASSPSKTGPSGGNTIYF. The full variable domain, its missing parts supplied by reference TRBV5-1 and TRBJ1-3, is KAGVTQTPRYLIKTRGQQVTLSCSPISGHRSVSWYQQTPGQGLQFLFEYFSETQRNKGNFPGRFSGRQFSNSRSEMNVSTLELGDSALYLCASSPSKTGPSGGNTIYFGEGSWLTVV.

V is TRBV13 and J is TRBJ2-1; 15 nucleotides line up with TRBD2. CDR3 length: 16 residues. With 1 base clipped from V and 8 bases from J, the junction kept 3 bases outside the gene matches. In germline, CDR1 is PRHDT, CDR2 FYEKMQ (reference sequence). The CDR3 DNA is TGTGCCAGCAGCTTAGTGGGACTAGCGGGAGGTCATGAGCAGTTCTTC. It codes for CASSLVGLAGGHEQFF.

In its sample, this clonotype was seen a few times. CDR3 sequence reads: CASTEGAGDFINEQFF. CDR3 coding DNA: TGTGCCAGCACCGAAGGGGCGGGGGATTTCATAAATGAGCAGTTCTTC. The V call is TRBV14, the J call TRBJ2-1; 7 bases are shared with TRBD2. This CDR3 region has 16 residues. The germline CDR1 and CDR2 sequences are SGHDN and FVKESK. The ends lost 7 bases at V and 7 bases at J; junction bases unmatched: 16.

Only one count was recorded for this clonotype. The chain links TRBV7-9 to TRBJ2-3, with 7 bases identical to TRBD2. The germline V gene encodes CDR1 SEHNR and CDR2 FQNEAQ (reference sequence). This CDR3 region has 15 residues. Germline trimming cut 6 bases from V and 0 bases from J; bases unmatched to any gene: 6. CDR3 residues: CASRGSSGSTDTQYF. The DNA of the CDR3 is TGTGCCAGCAGGGGTAGTAGCGGGAGCACAGATACGCAGTATTTT.

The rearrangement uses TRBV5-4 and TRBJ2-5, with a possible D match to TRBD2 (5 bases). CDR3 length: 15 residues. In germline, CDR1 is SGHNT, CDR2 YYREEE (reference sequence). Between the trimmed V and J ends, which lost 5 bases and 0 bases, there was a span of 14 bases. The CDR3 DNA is TGTGCCAGCAGTCGAGGGTCGGTCAACCAAGAGACCCAGTACTTC. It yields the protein CASSRGSVNQETQYF.

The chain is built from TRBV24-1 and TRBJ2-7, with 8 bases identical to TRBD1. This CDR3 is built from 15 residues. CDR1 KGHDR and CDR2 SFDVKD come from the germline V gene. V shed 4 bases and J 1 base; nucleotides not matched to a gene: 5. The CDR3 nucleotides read TGTGCCACCAGTGAGGAGGGACAGGCGTCCTACGAGCAGTACTTC. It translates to CATSEEGQASYEQYF.

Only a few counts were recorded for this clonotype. CDR3 DNA: TGCGCCAGCAGCCAAGTCAGACTGGTGGGCTATGGCTACACCTTC. Translating it yields CASSQVRLVGYGYTF. The rearrangement joins TRBV4-1 to TRBJ1-2; D uncertain. With 1 base removed from V and 4 bases from J, the gap between germline ends came to 13 bases. The germline gives CDR1 MGHRA, CDR2 YSYEKL. The CDR3 has 15 residues.

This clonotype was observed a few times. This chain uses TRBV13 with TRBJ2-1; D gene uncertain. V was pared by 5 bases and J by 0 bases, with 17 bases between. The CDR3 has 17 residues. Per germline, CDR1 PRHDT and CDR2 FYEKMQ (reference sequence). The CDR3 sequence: CASSLGADLSSYNEQFF. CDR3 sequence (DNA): TGTGCCAGCAGCCTCGGCGCGGATTTGAGCTCCTACAATGAGCAGTTCTTC.

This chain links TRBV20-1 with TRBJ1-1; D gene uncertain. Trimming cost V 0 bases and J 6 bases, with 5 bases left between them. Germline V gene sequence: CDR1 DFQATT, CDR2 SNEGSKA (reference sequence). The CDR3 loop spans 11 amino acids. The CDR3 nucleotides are TGCAGTGCTAGAGATGACCCTGAAGCTTTCTTT. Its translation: CSARDDPEAFF.

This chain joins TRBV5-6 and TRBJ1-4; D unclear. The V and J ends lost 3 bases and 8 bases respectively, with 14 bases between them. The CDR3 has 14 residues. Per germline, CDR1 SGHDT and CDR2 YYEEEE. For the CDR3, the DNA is TGTGCCAGCAGCTCGAGATCCCTTGGGGAAAAACTGTTTTTT. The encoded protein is CASSSRSLGEKLFF.

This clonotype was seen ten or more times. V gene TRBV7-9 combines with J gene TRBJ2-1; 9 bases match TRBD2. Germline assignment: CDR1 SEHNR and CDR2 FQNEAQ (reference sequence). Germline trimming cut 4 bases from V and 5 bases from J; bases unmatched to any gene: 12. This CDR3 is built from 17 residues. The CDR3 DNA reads TGTGCCAGCAGCTCCACATTAGCGGGAGAGCCCAACAATGAGCAGTTCTTC. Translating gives CASSSTLAGEPNNEQFF. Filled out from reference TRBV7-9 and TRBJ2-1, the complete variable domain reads DTGVSQNPRHKITKRGQNVTFRCDPISEHNRLYWYRQTLGQGPEFLTYFQNEAQLEKSRLLSDRFSAERPKGSFSTLEIQRTEQGDSAMYLCASSSTLAGEPNNEQFFGPGTRLTVL.

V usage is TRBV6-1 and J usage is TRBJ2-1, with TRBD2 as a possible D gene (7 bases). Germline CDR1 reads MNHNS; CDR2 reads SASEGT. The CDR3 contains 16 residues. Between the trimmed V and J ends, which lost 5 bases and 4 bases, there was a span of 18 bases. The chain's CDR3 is CASSSQGGVLYNEQFF. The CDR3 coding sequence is TGTGCCAGCAGTTCACAGGGAGGGGTCCTATACAATGAGCAGTTCTTC.

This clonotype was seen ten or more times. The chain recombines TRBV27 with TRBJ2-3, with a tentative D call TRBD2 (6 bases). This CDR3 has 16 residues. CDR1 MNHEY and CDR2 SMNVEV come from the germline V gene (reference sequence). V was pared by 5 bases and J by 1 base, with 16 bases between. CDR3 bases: TGTGCCAGCAGTGATTTCCTCGGGGGACGCACAGATACGCAGTATTTT. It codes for CASSDFLGGRTDTQYF.

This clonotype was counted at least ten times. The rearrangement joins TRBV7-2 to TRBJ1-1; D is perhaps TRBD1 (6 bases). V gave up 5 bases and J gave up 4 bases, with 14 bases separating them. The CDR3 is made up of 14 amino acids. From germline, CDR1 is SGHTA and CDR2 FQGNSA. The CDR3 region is CASSPGGRSTEAFF. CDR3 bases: TGTGCCAGCAGCCCTGGGGGCCGGTCCACTGAAGCTTTCTTT.

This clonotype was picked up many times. Here the CDR3 reads CASSLTGTVGSYEQYF. As DNA, the CDR3 is TGTGCCAGCAGCTTAACCGGGACAGTTGGTTCCTACGAGCAGTACTTC. V usage is TRBV7-9 and J usage is TRBJ2-7, with TRBD1 identical over 7 bases. Germline CDR1 SEHNR, CDR2 FQNEAQ (reference sequence). After removal of 2 bases from V and 1 base from J, the junction contained 8 bases not matched to a gene. There are 16 residues in the CDR3.

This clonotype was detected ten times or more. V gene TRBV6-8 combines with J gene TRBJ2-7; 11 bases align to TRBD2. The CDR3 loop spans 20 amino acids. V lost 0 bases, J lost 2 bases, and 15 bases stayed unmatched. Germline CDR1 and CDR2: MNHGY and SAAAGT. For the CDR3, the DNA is TGTGCCAGCAGTTACTCGATTCACGGACCTAGCGGGAGGAGAACCTACGAGCAGTACTTC. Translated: CASSYSIHGPSGRRTYEQYF.

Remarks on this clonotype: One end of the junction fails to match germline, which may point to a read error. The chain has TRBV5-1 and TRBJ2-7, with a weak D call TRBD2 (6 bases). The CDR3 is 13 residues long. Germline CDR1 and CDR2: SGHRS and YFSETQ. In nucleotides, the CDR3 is TGCGCCAGCAGTTTGGGGATTGGAGGGGAGCAGTACTTC. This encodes CASSLGIGGEQYF.

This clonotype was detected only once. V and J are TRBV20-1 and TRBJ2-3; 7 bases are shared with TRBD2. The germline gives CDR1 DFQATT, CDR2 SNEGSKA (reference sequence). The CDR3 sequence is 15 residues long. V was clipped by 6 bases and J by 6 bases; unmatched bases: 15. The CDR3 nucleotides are TGCAGTGCGGGGAGACTAGCTCGTTTTATCGATACGCAGTATTTT. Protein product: CSAGRLARFIDTQYF.

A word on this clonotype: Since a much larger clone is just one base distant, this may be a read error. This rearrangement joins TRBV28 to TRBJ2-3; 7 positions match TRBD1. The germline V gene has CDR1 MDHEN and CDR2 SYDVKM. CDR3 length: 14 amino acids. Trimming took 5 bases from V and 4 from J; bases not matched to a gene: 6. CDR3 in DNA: TGTGCCAGCAGTACCACTACAGGGGCAGATACGCAGTATTTT. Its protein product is CASSTTTGADTQYF.

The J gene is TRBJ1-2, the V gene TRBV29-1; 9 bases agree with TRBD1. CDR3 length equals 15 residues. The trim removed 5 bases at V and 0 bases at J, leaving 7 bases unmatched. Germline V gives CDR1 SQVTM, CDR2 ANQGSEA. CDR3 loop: CSVYNRGRANYGYTF. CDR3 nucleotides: TGCAGCGTTTATAACAGGGGGCGGGCTAACTATGGCTACACCTTC.

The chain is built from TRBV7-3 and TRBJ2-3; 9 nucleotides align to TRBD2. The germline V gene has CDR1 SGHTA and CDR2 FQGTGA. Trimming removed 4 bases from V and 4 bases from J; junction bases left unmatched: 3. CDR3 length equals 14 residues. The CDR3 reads CASSSSGMADTQYF. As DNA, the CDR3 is TGTGCCAGCAGCTCTAGCGGGATGGCAGATACGCAGTATTTT.

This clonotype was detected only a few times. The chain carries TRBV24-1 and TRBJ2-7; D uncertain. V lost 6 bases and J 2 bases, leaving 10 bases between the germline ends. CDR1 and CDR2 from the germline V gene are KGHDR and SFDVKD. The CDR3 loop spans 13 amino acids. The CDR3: CATSRGSPYEQYF. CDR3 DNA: TGTGCCACCAGTCGAGGAAGCCCCTACGAGCAGTACTTC.

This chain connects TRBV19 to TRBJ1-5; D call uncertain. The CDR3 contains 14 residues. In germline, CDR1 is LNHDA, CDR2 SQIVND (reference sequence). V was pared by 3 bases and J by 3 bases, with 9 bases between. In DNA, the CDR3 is TGTGCCAGTAGTATTCGCAGTACCAATCAGCCCCAGCATTTT. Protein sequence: CASSIRSTNQPQHF. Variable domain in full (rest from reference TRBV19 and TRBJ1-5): DGGITQSPKYLFRKEGQNVTLSCEQNLNHDAMYWYRQDPGQGLRLIYYSQIVNDFQKGDIAEGYSVSREKKESFPLTVTSAQKNPTAFYLCASSIRSTNQPQHFGDGTRLSIL.

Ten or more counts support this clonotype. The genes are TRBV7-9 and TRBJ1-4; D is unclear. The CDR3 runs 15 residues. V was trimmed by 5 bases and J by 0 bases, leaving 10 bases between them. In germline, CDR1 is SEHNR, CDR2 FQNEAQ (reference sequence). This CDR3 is CASSATATTNEKLFF. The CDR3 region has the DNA TGTGCCAGCAGCGCAACAGCTACAACTAATGAAAAACTGTTTTTT.

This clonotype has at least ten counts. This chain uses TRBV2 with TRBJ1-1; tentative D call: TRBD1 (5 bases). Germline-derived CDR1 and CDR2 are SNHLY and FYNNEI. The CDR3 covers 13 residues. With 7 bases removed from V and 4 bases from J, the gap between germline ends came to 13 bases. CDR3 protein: CASKWEGSTEAFF. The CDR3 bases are TGTGCCAGCAAGTGGGAGGGGTCCACTGAAGCTTTCTTT. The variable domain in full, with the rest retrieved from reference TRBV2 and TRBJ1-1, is EPEVTQTPSHQVTQMGQEVILRCVPISNHLYFYWYRQILGQKVEFLVSFYNNEISEKSEIFDDQFSVERPDGSNFTLKIRSTKLEDSAMYFCASKWEGSTEAFFGQGTRLTVV.

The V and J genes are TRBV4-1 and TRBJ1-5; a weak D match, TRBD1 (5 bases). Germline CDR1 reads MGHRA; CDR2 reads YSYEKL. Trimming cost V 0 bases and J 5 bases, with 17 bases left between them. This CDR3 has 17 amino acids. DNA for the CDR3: TGCGCCAGCAGCCAAGATCCGGGGGAGGCCCCTGATCAGCCCCAGCATTTT. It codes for CASSQDPGEAPDQPQHF.